These 26 T cell receptor beta chains came from one sample sequenced in a study of siplizumab effects on memory and regulatory T cells. The protocol was immunoSEQ multiplex PCR, while the TCRdb copy is restricted to in-frame clones and leaves out a portion. The sample has 85,000 to 130,000 clones, about 93% seen once. The sequencing sample was made of Tregs sorted from blood. The receptors stem from a human donor in good health.

This clone was recorded once. The chain has TRBV6-6 and TRBJ1-2, with 9 bases that match TRBD1. Germline V gene sequence: CDR1 MNHNY, CDR2 SVGAGI (reference sequence). The CDR3 has 13 residues. Trimming at V came to 5 bases and at J to 8 bases, leaving 6 bases not matched to a gene. CDR3 DNA: TGTGCCAGCAGTCCGAACAGGGGGCGAGGCTACACCTTC. Its protein is CASSPNRGRGYTF.

This sequence joins TRBV5-1 and TRBJ1-2; D is undetermined. From germline, CDR1 is SGHRS and CDR2 YFSETQ. The CDR3 is 17 amino acids. The V end was cut by 0 bases, the J end by 1 base, with 16 bases between. The CDR3 DNA reads as TGCGCCAGCAGCTTGGCCAGTATAGGTACGAGTAACTATGGCTACACCTTC. Protein sequence: CASSLASIGTSNYGYTF.

This chain connects TRBV7-3 to TRBJ1-1; 8 bases agree with TRBD1. The V and J ends lost 3 bases and 4 bases, in that order; junction bases with no gene match: 1. CDR1 is SGHTA, CDR2 FQGTGA, per germline. The CDR3 is 13 residues long. The CDR3 loop is CASSFTGGTEAFF. For the CDR3, the DNA is TGTGCCAGCAGCTTTACAGGGGGCACTGAAGCTTTCTTT.

This chain joins TRBV2 and TRBJ2-1; D not certain. The V gene lost 4 bases and the J gene lost 5 bases, with 18 bases spanning the gap. Germline-derived CDR1 and CDR2 are SNHLY and FYNNEI. CDR3 size: 16 residues. CDR3 sequence reads: CASSGLLSKFNNEQFF. The CDR3 DNA follows: TGTGCCAGCAGTGGTCTCCTAAGCAAATTTAACAATGAGCAGTTCTTC.

The chain has TRBV7-3 and TRBJ1-1; D not certain. Germline CDR1 is SGHTA and CDR2 is FQGTGA. The CDR3 spans 15 residues. V was pared by 0 bases and J by 4 bases, with 12 bases between. Written as DNA, the CDR3 is TGTGCCAGCAGCTTAACTGGGTCACCAGGCACTGAAGCTTTCTTT. Its translation: CASSLTGSPGTEAFF.

This clone was observed a single time. The rearrangement links TRBV28 to TRBJ2-2; TRBD1 aligns across 7 bases. V lost 8 bases, J lost 4 bases, and 7 bases stayed unmatched. CDR1 is MDHEN and CDR2 is SYDVKM in the germline V gene. The CDR3 is 14 residues long. In DNA form, the CDR3 reads TGTGCCAGCCAGAGACAGGGACCCACCGGGGAGCTGTTTTTT. This encodes CASQRQGPTGELFF.

The chain recombines TRBV5-5 with TRBJ2-5; no clear D gene. CDR1 and CDR2 from the germline V gene are SGHKS and YYEKEE (reference sequence). V lost 0 bases, J lost 7 bases, and 13 bases lay in between. The CDR3 has 14 amino acids. The CDR3 bases are TGTGCCAGCAGCTTGGGCAGTGGGGTGGGGACCCAGTACTTC. Amino acid sequence: CASSLGSGVGTQYF.

This CDR3 is CASSLEQFLSGANVLTF. CDR3 in DNA: TGCGCCAGCAGCTTGGAACAGTTTCTTTCTGGGGCCAACGTCCTGACTTTC. The chain recombines TRBV5-1 with TRBJ2-6; D is ambiguous. This CDR3 is 17 amino acids long. Germline CDR1 is SGHRS and CDR2 is YFSETQ. V lost 0 bases, J lost 1 base, and 11 bases lay in between.

The chain combines TRBV4-1 with TRBJ2-1; TRBD2 aligns across 7 bases. Germline CDR1 reads MGHRA; CDR2 reads YSYEKL. CDR3 size: 16 residues. J was trimmed by 2 bases and V by 3 bases; bases with no gene match: 7. CDR3 loop: CASSHMVAGPYNEQFF. DNA of the CDR3: TGCGCCAGCAGCCATATGGTAGCGGGCCCCTACAATGAGCAGTTCTTC.

This chain connects TRBV19 to TRBJ1-5, with a weak D call TRBD1 (6 bases). CDR1 is LNHDA, CDR2 SQIVND, per germline (reference sequence). The CDR3 covers 15 residues. The V end lost 3 bases, the J end lost 3 bases, and 12 bases lay between the germline ends. CDR3 residues: CASSIGRGDNQPQHF. CDR3 DNA: TGTGCCAGTAGTATCGGCAGGGGAGACAATCAGCCCCAGCATTTT.

This clone was seen a single time. The chain employs TRBV7-9 and TRBJ1-4; D gene ambiguous. V gave up 6 bases and J gave up 3 bases, with 17 bases separating them. The CDR3 totals 16 residues. CDR1 is SEHNR and CDR2 is FQNEAQ in the germline V gene (reference sequence). CDR3 DNA sequence: TGTGCCAGCAGTCCGAACTATCCCGCAGCTAATGAAAAACTGTTTTTT. Residues: CASSPNYPAANEKLFF.

This clone was seen just once. This chain uses TRBV13 with TRBJ2-7, with unresolved D. Trimming cost V 2 bases and J 1 base, with 3 bases left between them. Germline CDR1 reads PRHDT; CDR2 reads FYEKMQ (reference sequence). The CDR3 length is 12 residues. The CDR3 is CASSLRSYEQYF. The CDR3 DNA reads TGTGCCAGCAGCTTAAGGTCCTACGAGCAGTACTTC.

This clone was seen only once. The gene calls are TRBV11-2 and TRBJ2-7; TRBD2 agrees at 7 bases. The CDR3 runs to 18 residues. Trimming took 6 bases from V and 0 from J; bases not matched to a gene: 17. CDR1 SGHAT and CDR2 FQNNGV come from the germline V gene. This CDR3 is CASRSSWQGSGTSYEQYF. For the CDR3, the DNA is TGTGCCAGCAGATCATCCTGGCAGGGAAGCGGGACCTCCTACGAGCAGTACTTC.

J is TRBJ1-4 and V is TRBV30; D might be TRBD1 (5 bases). There are 16 residues in the CDR3. V lost 0 bases and J lost 0, with 11 bases in between. Germline CDR1 and CDR2: GTSNPN and SVGIG (reference sequence). The CDR3, as DNA: TGTGCCTGGAGTGTACGGGGGATCGCAACTAATGAAAAACTGTTTTTT. It specifies CAWSVRGIATNEKLFF.

The rearrangement joins TRBV29-1 to TRBJ2-7; 8 nucleotides line up with TRBD2. V trimming: 1 base; J trimming: 5 bases; junction bases outside the gene matches: 10. The CDR3 is made up of 15 amino acids. Looked up from germline, CDR1 is SQVTM and CDR2 is ANQGSEA. DNA of the CDR3: TGCAGCGTTGAAGCGTCCCGGCTAGCGGGCGACGAGCAGTACTTC. As protein: CSVEASRLAGDEQYF.

The rearrangement joins TRBV15 to TRBJ1-2; TRBD1 agrees at 7 bases. Germline V lookup: CDR1 LNHNV, CDR2 YYDKDF (reference sequence). This CDR3 region has 13 residues. J lost 6 bases, V lost 0 bases, and 1 base had no gene match. CDR3 residues: CATSRERGHGYTF. The CDR3 DNA reads as TGTGCCACCAGCAGAGAAAGGGGGCATGGCTACACCTTC.

The gene calls are TRBV10-2 and TRBJ2-5; D gene ambiguous. The CDR3 extends over 16 amino acids. CDR1 and CDR2 (germline): WSHSY, SAAADI. V was clipped by 2 bases and J by 5 bases, with 18 bases between them. CDR3: CASSEPLSEVGETQYF. DNA of the CDR3: TGCGCCAGCAGTGAGCCACTAAGTGAAGTAGGGGAGACCCAGTACTTC.

The V gene is TRBV19, the J gene TRBJ1-3; TRBD1 matches at 10 bases. The junction had 9 bases not matched to a gene; V was cut back by 7 bases and J by 3 bases. The CDR3 has 16 amino acids. The germline gives CDR1 LNHDA, CDR2 SQIVND (reference sequence). The CDR3: CASTETGGAYGNTIYF. The CDR3, as DNA: TGTGCCAGTACCGAGACAGGGGGCGCGTATGGAAACACCATATATTTT.

The J gene is TRBJ2-2, the V gene TRBV5-1; 7 nucleotides match TRBD1. The germline CDR1 and CDR2 sequences are SGHRS and YFSETQ. The trim removed 0 bases at V and 8 bases at J, leaving 7 bases unmatched. The CDR3 totals 15 residues. The CDR3 loop reads CASSLARQGNGELFF. CDR3 nucleotide sequence: TGCGCCAGCAGCTTGGCGAGACAGGGTAATGGGGAGCTGTTTTTT.

This chain links TRBV2 with TRBJ2-7, with D tentatively TRBD1 or TRBD2 (5 bases each). Germline V gives CDR1 SNHLY, CDR2 FYNNEI. The CDR3 covers 14 residues. The V end lost 5 bases, the J end lost 7 bases, and 18 bases lay between the germline ends. CDR3 DNA sequence: TGTGCCAGCAGTAAAAACCAGGGTGGGGGAGAGCAGTACTTC. Protein: CASSKNQGGGEQYF.

V usage is TRBV5-1 and J usage is TRBJ2-5; D uncertain. The germline V and J ends were trimmed by 1 base and 5 bases, with 18 bases remaining between them. The CDR3 spans 16 residues. Germline V gene lookup returns CDR1 SGHRS and CDR2 YFSETQ. The CDR3 nucleotides are TGCGCCAGCAGCTTGAATGGACCGAACCACGGGGAGACCCAGTACTTC. Amino acids: CASSLNGPNHGETQYF.

The rearrangement links TRBV7-9 to TRBJ2-5; the match to TRBD1 covers 7 bases. V shed 2 bases and J 0 bases; nucleotides not matched to a gene: 3. CDR3 size: 15 residues. Germline V lookup: CDR1 SEHNR, CDR2 FQNEAQ (reference sequence). The CDR3 DNA follows: TGTGCCAGCAGCTTACCGGGACAGCACCAAGAGACCCAGTACTTC. Amino acid sequence: CASSLPGQHQETQYF.

The J gene is TRBJ1-1, the V gene TRBV7-9; unclear D gene. With 1 base removed from V and 8 bases from J, the gap between germline ends came to 14 bases. The germline gives CDR1 SEHNR, CDR2 FQNEAQ (reference sequence). CDR3 length: 14 amino acids. CDR3 coding DNA: TGTGCCAGCAGCTTAGAAACCGGGCAGGCGGAAGCTTTCTTT. Protein product: CASSLETGQAEAFF.

This chain uses TRBV18 with TRBJ2-1; TRBD1 aligns across 9 bases. Germline CDR1 is KGHSH and CDR2 is LQKENI. CDR3 size: 16 residues. Trimming took 7 bases from V and 2 from J; bases not matched to a gene: 9. The CDR3 nucleotides are TGTGCCAGCTTACAGGGGGCGCGACTAACCTACAATGAGCAGTTCTTC. Translated: CASLQGARLTYNEQFF. Drawing the rest from reference TRBV18 and TRBJ2-1, the complete variable domain is NAGVMQNPRHLVRRRGQEARLRCSPMKGHSHVYWYRQLPEEGLKFMVYLQKENIIDESGMPKERFSAEFPKEGPSILRIQQVVRGDSAAYFCASLQGARLTYNEQFFGPGTRLTVL.

The J gene is TRBJ1-5, the V gene TRBV27, with a weak D call TRBD1 (6 bases). Looked up from germline, CDR1 is MNHEY and CDR2 is SMNVEV (reference sequence). V was shortened by 0 bases and J by 6 bases, with 21 bases between the two germline ends. The CDR3 has 18 residues. The CDR3 is CASSLSGGGFISGQPQHF. In DNA, the CDR3 is TGTGCCAGCAGTTTATCAGGGGGGGGCTTCATTTCGGGTCAGCCCCAGCATTTT.

The chain carries TRBV6-5 and TRBJ2-1; 8 bases are shared with TRBD1. Losses at the gene ends were 6 bases for V and 3 bases for J; bases not matched to a gene: 4. The CDR3 is 14 amino acids. Germline CDR1 is MNHEY and CDR2 is SVGAGI. In DNA form, the CDR3 reads TGTGCCAGCAGAAAACAGGGGGACTACAATGAGCAGTTCTTC. As protein: CASRKQGDYNEQFF.